A single sample is the source of the 6 T cell receptor beta chains below, sequenced in a study of human T cells and chemical hapten exposure. Noted time point: patch test 3, about 24 weeks after DPC sensitization. Sample treatment: therapeutic diphenylcyclopropenone sensitization with weekly scalp DPC. TCRdb ran MiXCR on the RACE reads and lists one entry per CDR3 protein. The profile shows 150,000 to 200,000 distinct CDR3 sequences, around 30% of them singletons. Sequenced here: whole blood, sampled in connection with sensitization to the hapten diphenylcyclopropenone (DPC). These receptors all stem from a woman between 18 and 29 years old with alopecia areata. Some clones in this sample may be carry-over from other donors' samples.

The V gene is TRBV5-1, the J gene TRBJ2-2, with TRBD2 matching 9 bases. Germline assignment: CDR1 SGHRS and CDR2 YFSETQ. The CDR3 extends over 18 amino acids. V was pared by 2 bases and J by 5 bases, with 13 bases of the junction left unmatched. The CDR3 reads CASSFPQGGRVRTGELFF. The CDR3 DNA follows: TGCGCCAGCAGCTTCCCGCAGGGCGGGAGGGTCAGGACCGGGGAGCTGTTTTTT.

This clonotype was seen only a few times. The chain carries TRBV28 and TRBJ2-2; perhaps TRBD1 as D (6 bases). V gave up 7 bases and J gave up 5 bases, with 14 bases separating them. The CDR3 has 14 amino acids. The V gene's germline CDR1 is MDHEN and CDR2 SYDVKM. CDR3 in DNA: TGTGCCAGCACGGACAGAACTCCGACCGGGGAGCTGTTTTTT. Protein product: CASTDRTPTGELFF.

The genes are TRBV29-1 and TRBJ2-2; D ambiguous. Deletions cut 7 bases from V and 3 bases from J, with 9 bases between. Germline V CDR1 and CDR2: SQVTM, ANQGSEA. There are 12 residues in the CDR3. The CDR3 DNA reads TGCAGCGCACAAGTGGACACCGGGGAGCTGTTTTTT. Translation: CSAQVDTGELFF.

V is TRBV28 and J is TRBJ1-5, with D tentatively TRBD1 (5 bases). Germline CDR1 and CDR2: MDHEN and SYDVKM. The CDR3 is 20 residues long. V lost 7 bases and J lost 7, with 35 bases in between. This CDR3 is CASTPLSVAGGSQMGQPQHF. The CDR3 nucleotides read TGTGCCAGCACCCCTTTGTCCGTGGCGGGGGGTTCCCAAATGGGACAGCCCCAGCATTTT.

The chain is built from TRBV9 and TRBJ1-2, with no clear D. CDR1 SGDLS and CDR2 YYNGEE come from the germline V gene. V was trimmed by 0 bases and J by 7 bases, leaving 16 bases between them. This CDR3 is 15 amino acids long. The DNA of the CDR3 is TGTGCCAGCAGCGTAGCTAGGGCCGGGATCGGTGGCTACACCTTC. Encoded protein: CASSVARAGIGGYTF.

The genes are TRBV7-9 and TRBJ2-7, with D possibly called TRBD1 or TRBD2 (5 bases each). Germline CDR1 and CDR2: SEHNR and FQNEAQ (reference sequence). V lost 1 base to trimming and J lost 0 bases, with 19 bases between them. This CDR3 contains 18 residues. CDR3 bases: TGTGCCAGCAGCTTAGATAGGTACCGGGACCGTTCCTCCTACGAGCAGTACTTC. Its protein is CASSLDRYRDRSSYEQYF.